These 14 T cell receptor beta chains originate from one sample sequenced in a study of CD8 T cells in ankylosing spondylitis. Whole-study findings and limits: Eight or nine highly homologous variants formed a TCR beta motif that appeared characteristic of ankylosing spondylitis blood.

TCRdb used MiXCR to reprocess the 5' RACE reads, holding one entry per CDR3 protein. Counted here are over 600,000 distinct CDR3 sequences, around 20% occurring once; the ten biggest clones make up around 19%. Their cognate antigens are unknown. The sample consisted of blood, either unsorted or a sorted T cell fraction (not recorded which). The receptors shown here come from a male donor with ankylosing spondylitis.

This clonotype appeared a single time. The rearrangement joins TRBV12-3 or TRBV12-4 to TRBJ1-2; the D gene is possibly TRBD1 (5 bases). The V end was cut by 2 bases, the J end by 7 bases, with 14 bases between. The CDR3 length is 14 residues. The CDR3 is CASSLKGYRGGYTF. DNA of the CDR3: TGTGCCAGCAGTTTAAAGGGATATAGGGGTGGCTACACCTTC.

The chain is built from TRBV30 and TRBJ2-1, with D unclear. V shed 1 base and J shed 7 bases, with 5 bases lying between them. Per the germline V gene, CDR1 is GTSNPN and CDR2 is SVGIG (reference sequence). This CDR3 contains 11 residues. This CDR3 reads CAWSATNEQFF. CDR3 DNA: TGTGCCTGGAGTGCGACTAATGAGCAGTTCTTC.

There are a few counts of this clonotype. V and J are TRBV7-9 and TRBJ1-1, with a weak D call TRBD1 (6 bases). The germline gives CDR1 SEHNR, CDR2 FQNEAQ (reference sequence). CDR3 length: 15 residues. V dropped 1 base and J dropped 3 bases, with 12 bases sitting between them. The CDR3 bases are TGTGCCAGCAGCTTAGAGGGGGAGTGGGACACTGAAGCTTTCTTT. Its protein is CASSLEGEWDTEAFF.

CDR3 DNA: TGTGCCAGCAGTGCAGCCAGACCGCCTTCGGGGAATGAGCAGTTCTTC. The encoded protein is CASSAARPPSGNEQFF. V usage is TRBV6-1 and J usage is TRBJ2-1; D perhaps matches TRBD2 (5 bases). V was trimmed by 4 bases and J by 7 bases, leaving 20 bases between them. Germline CDR1 and CDR2: MNHNS and SASEGT. This CDR3 has 16 residues.

The table lists this clonotype with many counts. V gene TRBV12-3 or TRBV12-4 combines with J gene TRBJ1-5, with TRBD1 as a possible D gene (5 bases). This CDR3 region has 15 residues. Trimming left V 5 bases short and J 2 bases short, with 13 bases between. CDR3 sequence reads: CASSSQGEGNQPQHF. The DNA of the CDR3 is TGTGCCAGCAGTAGCCAGGGCGAAGGCAATCAGCCCCAGCATTTT.

This clonotype has more than one count but fewer than ten. The chain has TRBV20-1 and TRBJ2-2; D is undetermined. CDR1 is DFQATT, CDR2 SNEGSKA, per germline (reference sequence). The ends were cut back, 2 bases at V and 2 bases at J, with 9 bases in the middle. This CDR3 has 14 amino acids. The CDR3 is CSARSELNTGELFF. The CDR3, as DNA: TGCAGTGCTAGATCGGAACTTAACACCGGGGAGCTGTTTTTT.

This clonotype was observed a handful of times. The chain employs TRBV27 and TRBJ2-7; D call uncertain. Germline CDR1 reads MNHEY; CDR2 reads SMNVEV (reference sequence). The CDR3 has 11 amino acids. V was trimmed by 8 bases and J by 6 bases, leaving 11 bases between them. This chain's CDR3 is CASAWAGEQYF. CDR3 nucleotides: TGTGCCAGCGCCTGGGCCGGCGAGCAGTACTTC.

This chain links TRBV10-3 with TRBJ1-2, with D unresolved. CDR1 is ENHRY and CDR2 is SYGVKD in the germline V gene. The V end was cut by 7 bases, the J end by 4 bases, with 13 bases between. The CDR3 consists of 13 residues. CDR3 DNA: TGTGCCATCAATGGGAACACTCCCTATGGCTACACCTTC. It specifies CAINGNTPYGYTF.

The sample holds a few counts of this clonotype. V gene TRBV9 combines with J gene TRBJ1-2; 9 bases match TRBD1. Germline-derived CDR1 and CDR2 are SGDLS and YYNGEE. V dropped 5 bases and J dropped 3; count of bases not matched to a gene: 5. The CDR3 covers 14 residues. As DNA, the CDR3 is TGTGCCAGCAGAACAGGGGGCGTCGACTATGGCTACACCTTC. As protein: CASRTGGVDYGYTF.

The chain uses TRBV4-2 and TRBJ2-7; 8 nucleotides match TRBD2. CDR1 and CDR2 from the germline V gene are LGHNA and YNFKEQ. V trimming: 0 bases; J trimming: 2 bases; junction bases outside the gene matches: 3. CDR3 length: 15 residues. DNA for the CDR3: TGTGCCAGCAGCCAAGAGTTAGCGGGAACCTACGAGCAGTACTTC. This codes for CASSQELAGTYEQYF.

V usage is TRBV7-9 and J usage is TRBJ2-2, with D possibly TRBD1 on 5 matching bases. This CDR3 contains 17 residues. With 2 bases removed from V and 1 base from J, the gap between germline ends came to 14 bases. Germline assignment: CDR1 SEHNR and CDR2 FQNEAQ (reference sequence). The CDR3 DNA sequence: TGTGCCAGCAGCTTACAGGTTAGACAGAAGAACACCGGGGAGCTGTTTTTT. Protein product: CASSLQVRQKNTGELFF.

This clonotype came up a few times. The rearrangement joins TRBV5-1 to TRBJ1-3; D may be TRBD1 (5 bases). Trimming stripped 3 bases from V and 2 bases from J, with 15 bases between. This CDR3 contains 16 residues. Germline CDR1 is SGHRS and CDR2 is YFSETQ. The CDR3 loop reads CASSSRDQGPGNTIYF. CDR3 nucleotide sequence: TGCGCCAGCAGCTCTCGAGACCAGGGTCCTGGAAACACCATATATTTT. The full variable domain, its missing parts supplied by reference TRBV5-1 and TRBJ1-3, is KAGVTQTPRYLIKTRGQQVTLSCSPISGHRSVSWYQQTPGQGLQFLFEYFSETQRNKGNFPGRFSGRQFSNSRSEMNVSTLELGDSALYLCASSSRDQGPGNTIYFGEGSWLTVV.

This clonotype appeared a few times. The rearrangement links TRBV20-1 to TRBJ2-5; TRBD2 might be the D (5 bases). Germline CDR1 and CDR2: DFQATT and SNEGSKA (reference sequence). There are 16 residues in the CDR3. The V end was cut by 0 bases, the J end by 4 bases, with 18 bases between. The CDR3 spells CSARDGPTRKGETQYF. CDR3 nucleotide sequence: TGCAGTGCTAGAGATGGCCCCACTAGGAAGGGAGAGACCCAGTACTTC.

This clonotype was counted a few times. The chain uses TRBV4-1 and TRBJ1-2; 7 positions match TRBD1. V lost 1 base and J lost 4; bases outside the gene matches: 9. The CDR3 loop spans 16 amino acids. Germline loops: CDR1 MGHRA, CDR2 YSYEKL. This chain's CDR3 is CASSQAKGDSLYGYTF. The CDR3, as DNA: TGCGCCAGCAGCCAAGCCAAAGGGGACAGCCTCTATGGCTACACCTTC.